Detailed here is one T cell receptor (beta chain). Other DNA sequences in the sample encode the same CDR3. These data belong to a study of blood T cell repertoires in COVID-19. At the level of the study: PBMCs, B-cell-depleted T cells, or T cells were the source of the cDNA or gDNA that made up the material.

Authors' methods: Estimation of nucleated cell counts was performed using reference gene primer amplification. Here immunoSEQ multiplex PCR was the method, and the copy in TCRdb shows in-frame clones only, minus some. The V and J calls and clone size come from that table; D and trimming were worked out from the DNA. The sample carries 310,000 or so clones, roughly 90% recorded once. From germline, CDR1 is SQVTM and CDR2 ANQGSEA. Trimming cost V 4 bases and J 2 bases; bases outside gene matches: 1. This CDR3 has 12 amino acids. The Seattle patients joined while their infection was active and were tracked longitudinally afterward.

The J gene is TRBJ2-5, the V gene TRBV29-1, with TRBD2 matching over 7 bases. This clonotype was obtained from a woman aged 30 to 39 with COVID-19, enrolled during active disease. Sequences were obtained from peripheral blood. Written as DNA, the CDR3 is TGCAGCGTTGGGCGGGGGCAAGAGACCCAGTACTTC. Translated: CSVGRGQETQYF.